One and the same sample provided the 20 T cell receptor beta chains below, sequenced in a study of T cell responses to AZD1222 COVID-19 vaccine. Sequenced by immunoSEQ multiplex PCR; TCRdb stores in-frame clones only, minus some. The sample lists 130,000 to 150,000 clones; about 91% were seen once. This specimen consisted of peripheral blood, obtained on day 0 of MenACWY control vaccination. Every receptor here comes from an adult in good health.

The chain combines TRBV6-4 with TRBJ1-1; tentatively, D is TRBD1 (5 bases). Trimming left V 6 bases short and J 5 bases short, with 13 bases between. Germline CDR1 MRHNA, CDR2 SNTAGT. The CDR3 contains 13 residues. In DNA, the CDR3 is TGTGCCAGCAGCTCTGCGCAGGGAACTGAAGCTTTCTTT. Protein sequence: CASSSAQGTEAFF.

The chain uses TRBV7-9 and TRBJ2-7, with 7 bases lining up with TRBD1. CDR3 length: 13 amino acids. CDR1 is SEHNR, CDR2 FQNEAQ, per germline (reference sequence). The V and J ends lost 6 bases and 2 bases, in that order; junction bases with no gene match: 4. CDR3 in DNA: TGTGCCAGCAGTGGGACAGCAGCCTACGAGCAGTACTTC. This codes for CASSGTAAYEQYF.

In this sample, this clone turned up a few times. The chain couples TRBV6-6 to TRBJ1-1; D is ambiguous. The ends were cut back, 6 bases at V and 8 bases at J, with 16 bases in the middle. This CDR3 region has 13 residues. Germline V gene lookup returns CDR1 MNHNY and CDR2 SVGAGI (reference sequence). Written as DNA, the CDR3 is TGTGCCAGCAGCTCCCGCCCGGCCGCCGAAGCTTTCTTT. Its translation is CASSSRPAAEAFF.

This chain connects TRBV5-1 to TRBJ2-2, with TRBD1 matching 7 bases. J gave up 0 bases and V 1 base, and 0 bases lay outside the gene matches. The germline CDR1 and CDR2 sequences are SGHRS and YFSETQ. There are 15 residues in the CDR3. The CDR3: CASSLTGANTGELFF. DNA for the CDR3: TGCGCCAGCAGCTTGACAGGGGCGAACACCGGGGAGCTGTTTTTT.

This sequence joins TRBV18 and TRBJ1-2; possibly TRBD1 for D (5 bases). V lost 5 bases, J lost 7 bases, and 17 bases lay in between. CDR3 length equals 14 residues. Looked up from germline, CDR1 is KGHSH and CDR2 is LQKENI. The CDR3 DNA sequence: TGTGCCAGCTCATCCAGCGACGACAGTCTTGGCTACACCTTC. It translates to CASSSSDDSLGYTF.

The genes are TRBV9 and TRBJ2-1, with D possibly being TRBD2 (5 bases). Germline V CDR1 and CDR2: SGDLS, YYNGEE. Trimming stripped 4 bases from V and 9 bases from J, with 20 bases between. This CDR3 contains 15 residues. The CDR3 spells CASSLTSGEIAEQFF. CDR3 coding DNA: TGTGCCAGCAGCCTAACATCCGGGGAAATCGCTGAGCAGTTCTTC.

The CDR3 DNA is TGTGCCAGCAGCCCAGGGACAGGGGTTGATGAGCAGTTCTTC. This translates into CASSPGTGVDEQFF. The chain links TRBV5-4 to TRBJ2-1; TRBD1 matches at 10 bases. This CDR3 has 14 amino acids. V dropped 4 bases and J dropped 8; count of bases not matched to a gene: 6. Germline-derived CDR1 and CDR2 are SGHNT and YYREEE (reference sequence).

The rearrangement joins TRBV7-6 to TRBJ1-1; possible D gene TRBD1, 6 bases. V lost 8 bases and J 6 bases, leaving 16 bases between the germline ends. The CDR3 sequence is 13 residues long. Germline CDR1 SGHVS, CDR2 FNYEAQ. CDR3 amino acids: CASAWGRFSEAFF. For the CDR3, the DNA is TGTGCCAGCGCCTGGGGGCGCTTCTCTGAAGCTTTCTTT.

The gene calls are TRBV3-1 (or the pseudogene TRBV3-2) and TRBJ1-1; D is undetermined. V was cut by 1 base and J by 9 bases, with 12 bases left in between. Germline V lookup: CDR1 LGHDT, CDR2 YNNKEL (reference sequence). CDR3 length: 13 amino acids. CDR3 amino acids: CASSQVALEKAFF. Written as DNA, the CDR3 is TGTGCCAGCAGCCAAGTTGCATTGGAGAAAGCTTTCTTT.

The CDR3 loop reads CASSTRGHDTEAFF. CDR3 coding DNA: TGTGCCAGCAGTACCAGGGGGCACGACACTGAAGCTTTCTTT. The chain carries TRBV6-2 or TRBV6-3 and TRBJ1-1, with TRBD1 identical over 8 bases. V lost 5 bases to trimming and J lost 3 bases; unmatched junction nucleotides: 5. This CDR3 has 14 residues. Germline CDR1 reads MNHEY; CDR2 reads SVGEGT.

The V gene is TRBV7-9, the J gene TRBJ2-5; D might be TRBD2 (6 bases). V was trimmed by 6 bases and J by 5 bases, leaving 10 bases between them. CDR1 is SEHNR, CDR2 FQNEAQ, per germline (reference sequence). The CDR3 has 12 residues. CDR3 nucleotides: TGTGCCAGCAGGTACCGGGGGGAGACCCAGTACTTC. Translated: CASRYRGETQYF.

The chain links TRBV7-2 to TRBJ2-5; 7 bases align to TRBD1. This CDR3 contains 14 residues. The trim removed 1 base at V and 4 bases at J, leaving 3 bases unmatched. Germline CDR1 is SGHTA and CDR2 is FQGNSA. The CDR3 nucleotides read TGTGCCAGCAGCTTAGGAGGGGGCGGAGAGACCCAGTACTTC. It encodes CASSLGGGGETQYF.

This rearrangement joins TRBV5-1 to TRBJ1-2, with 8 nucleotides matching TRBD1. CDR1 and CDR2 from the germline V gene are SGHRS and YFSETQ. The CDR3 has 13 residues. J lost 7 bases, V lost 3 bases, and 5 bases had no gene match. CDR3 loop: CASSSPGGGGYTF. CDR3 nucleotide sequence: TGCGCCAGCAGCTCCCCAGGGGGCGGTGGCTACACCTTC.

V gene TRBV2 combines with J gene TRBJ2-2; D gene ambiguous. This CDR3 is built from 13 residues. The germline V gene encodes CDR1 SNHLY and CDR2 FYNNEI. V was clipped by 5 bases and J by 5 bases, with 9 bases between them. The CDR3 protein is CASSPVGTGELFF. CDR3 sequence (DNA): TGTGCCAGCAGTCCCGTAGGGACCGGGGAGCTGTTTTTT.

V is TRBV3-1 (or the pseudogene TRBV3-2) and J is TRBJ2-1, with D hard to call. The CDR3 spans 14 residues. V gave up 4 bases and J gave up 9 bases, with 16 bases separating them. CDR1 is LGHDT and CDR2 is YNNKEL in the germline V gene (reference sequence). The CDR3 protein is CASSPPVRLSEQFF. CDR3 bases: TGTGCCAGCAGCCCCCCTGTGCGCCTTAGTGAGCAGTTCTTC.

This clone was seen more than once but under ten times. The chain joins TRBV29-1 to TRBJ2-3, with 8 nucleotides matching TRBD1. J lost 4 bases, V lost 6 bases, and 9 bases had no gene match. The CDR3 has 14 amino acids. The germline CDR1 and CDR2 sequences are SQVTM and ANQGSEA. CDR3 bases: TGCAGCGTGCCTTGGACAGGGCTGGCAGATACGCAGTATTTT. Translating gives CSVPWTGLADTQYF.

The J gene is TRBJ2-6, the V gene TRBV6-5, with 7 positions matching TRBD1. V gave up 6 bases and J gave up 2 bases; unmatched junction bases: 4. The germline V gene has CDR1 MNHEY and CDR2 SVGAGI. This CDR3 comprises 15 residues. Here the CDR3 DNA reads TGTGCCAGCAGACTACAGGGGCCTGGGGCCAACGTCCTGACTTTC. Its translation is CASRLQGPGANVLTF.

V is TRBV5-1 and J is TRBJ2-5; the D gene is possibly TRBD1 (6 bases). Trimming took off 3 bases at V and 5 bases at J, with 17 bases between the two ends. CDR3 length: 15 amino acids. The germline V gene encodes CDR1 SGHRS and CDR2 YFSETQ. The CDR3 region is CASSSSLGARETQYF. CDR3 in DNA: TGCGCCAGCAGCTCTTCACTGGGGGCGCGGGAGACCCAGTACTTC.

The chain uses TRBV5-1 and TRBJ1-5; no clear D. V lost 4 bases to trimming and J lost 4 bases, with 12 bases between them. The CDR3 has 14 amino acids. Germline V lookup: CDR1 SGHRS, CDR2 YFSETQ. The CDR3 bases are TGCGCCAGCAGCGCGGAGCCAGATAATCAGCCCCAGCATTTT. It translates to CASSAEPDNQPQHF.

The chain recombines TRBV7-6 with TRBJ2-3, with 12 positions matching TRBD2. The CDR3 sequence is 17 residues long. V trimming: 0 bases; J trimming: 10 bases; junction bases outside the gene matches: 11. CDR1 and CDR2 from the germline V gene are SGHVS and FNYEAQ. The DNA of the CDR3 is TGTGCCAGCAGCTTAGCAGCTGGGCTAGCGGGAGGGCATCCGCAGTATTTT. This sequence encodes CASSLAAGLAGGHPQYF.